The subject of this entry is one T cell receptor beta chain. Its antigen is currently unknown. PCR used 60 Vbeta primers and 13 Jbeta primers. Method: immunoSEQ multiplex PCR; TCRdb's copy keeps in-frame clones and lacks some. This table has about 120,000 clones, approximately 80% appearing once. This entry belongs to a study of cytomegalovirus exposure and HLA in healthy donors. Overall study findings and caveats: Presence/absence analyses supposed approximately even sequencing depth among donors. For most TCR beta V segments, an earlier analysis put the productive rate at about 87% or about 30% of the time.

This clonotype was sampled from a woman aged 18 to 35 in good health and CMV-seronegative. Sequenced material: PBMCs.

CDR3 DNA: TGTGCCAGCACAGGTCTTGGACTCCCTCAGCCCCAGCATTTT. Translating it yields CASTGLGLPQPQHF. The chain combines TRBV2 with TRBJ1-5; no reliable D call. The CDR3 extends over 14 amino acids. V shed 7 bases and J shed 6 bases, with 16 bases lying between them. Germline V gene lookup returns CDR1 SNHLY and CDR2 FYNNEI.